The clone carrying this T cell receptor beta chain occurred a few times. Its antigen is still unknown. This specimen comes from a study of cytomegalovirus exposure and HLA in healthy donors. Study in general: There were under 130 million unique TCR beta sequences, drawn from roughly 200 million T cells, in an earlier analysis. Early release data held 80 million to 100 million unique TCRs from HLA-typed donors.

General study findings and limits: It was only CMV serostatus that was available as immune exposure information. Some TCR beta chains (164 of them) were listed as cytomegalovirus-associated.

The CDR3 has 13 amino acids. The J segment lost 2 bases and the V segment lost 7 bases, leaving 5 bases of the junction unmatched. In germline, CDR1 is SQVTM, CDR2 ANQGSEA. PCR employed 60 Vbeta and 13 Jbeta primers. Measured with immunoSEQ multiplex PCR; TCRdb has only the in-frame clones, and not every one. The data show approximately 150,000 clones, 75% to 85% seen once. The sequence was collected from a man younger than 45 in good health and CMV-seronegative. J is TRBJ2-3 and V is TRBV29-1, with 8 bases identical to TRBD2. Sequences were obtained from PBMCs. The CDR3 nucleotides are TGCAGCGCCAAGCGGGGGCACACAGATACGCAGTATTTT. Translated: CSAKRGHTDTQYF.